What follows are 25 T cell receptor beta chains derived from one specimen sequenced in a study of shared clonotypes between healthy human individuals. Clones were sequenced by immunoSEQ multiplex PCR, and TCRdb holds only the in-frame ones, with some missing. In the table there are about 2.3 million clones, just under 95% of which are singletons. The sample taken for sequencing was naive CD4+ T cells from PBMCs. The subset: CD45RA+ positively selected. The receptors here all came from a man aged 18 to 29 in good health. Some clones in this sample may be carry-over from other donors' samples.

This clone was seen once. This rearrangement joins TRBV5-4 to TRBJ1-4; TRBD1 matches 7 bases. Unmatched junction bases numbered 7, after V lost 5 bases and J lost 3 bases. Germline CDR1 and CDR2: SGHNT and YYREEE (reference sequence). The CDR3 runs 15 residues. The CDR3 DNA follows: TGTGCCAGCAGAAAGGGCCAGGGGGCTAATGAAAAACTGTTTTTT. Its translation: CASRKGQGANEKLFF. Based on the CDR3 plus reference TRBV5-4 and TRBJ1-4, the full variable domain is ETGVTQSPTHLIKTRGQQVTLRCSSQSGHNTVSWYQQALGQGPQFIFQYYREEENGRGNFPPRFSGLQFPNYSSELNVNALELDDSALYLCASRKGQGANEKLFFGSGTQLSVL.

The CDR3 sequence is CASSLPFWGDTQYF. The CDR3 DNA reads as TGTGCCAGCAGCCTCCCTTTTTGGGGGGATACGCAGTATTTT. This chain connects TRBV7-2 to TRBJ2-3, with D perhaps assigned TRBD1 or TRBD2 (5 bases each). The CDR3 is 14 amino acids. Germline V CDR1 and CDR2: SGHTA, FQGNSA. The V end lost 5 bases, the J end lost 6 bases, and 15 bases lay between the germline ends.

The rearrangement joins TRBV30 to TRBJ2-7, with D perhaps being TRBD1 or TRBD2 (6 bases each). This CDR3 is built from 12 residues. V was shortened by 7 bases and J by 6 bases, with 16 bases between the two germline ends. In germline, CDR1 is GTSNPN, CDR2 SVGIG (reference sequence). The CDR3 here is CALGGGSSEQYF. The CDR3 region has the DNA TGTGCCTTAGGAGGGGGATCTTCCGAGCAGTACTTC. The whole variable domain, remainder taken from reference TRBV30 and TRBJ2-7, is SQTIHQWPATLVQPVGSPLSLECTVEGTSNPNLYWYRQAAGRGLQLLFYSVGIGQISSEVPQNLSASRPQDRQFILSSKKLLLSDSGFYLCALGGGSSEQYFGPGTRLTVT.

The chain recombines TRBV28 with TRBJ2-3; the match to TRBD2 covers 9 bases. V lost 1 base and J lost 5; bases outside the gene matches: 16. The CDR3 loop spans 19 amino acids. The germline V gene has CDR1 MDHEN and CDR2 SYDVKM. CDR3: CASSLSARRTSDKRDTQYF. The CDR3 nucleotides are TGTGCCAGCAGTTTATCGGCGCGGCGGACTAGCGATAAGAGAGATACGCAGTATTTT.

The chain couples TRBV9 to TRBJ2-3; D is ambiguous. CDR1 and CDR2 (germline): SGDLS, YYNGEE. Trimming shortened V by 3 bases and J by 4 bases, and 6 bases separated the two germline ends. CDR3 length: 12 residues. The CDR3 DNA is TGTGCCAGCAGCGGTAGCCCAGATACGCAGTATTTT. It specifies CASSGSPDTQYF. The full variable domain, completed using reference TRBV9 and TRBJ2-3, is DSGVTQTPKHLITATGQRVTLRCSPRSGDLSVYWYQQSLDQGLQFLIQYYNGEERAKGNILERFSAQQFPDLHSELNLSSLELGDSALYFCASSGSPDTQYFGPGTRLTVL.

This clone has only one observation. The chain links TRBV18 to TRBJ1-3, with D unresolved. The CDR3 is 15 residues long. The ends were cut back, 2 bases at V and 9 bases at J, with 17 bases in the middle. CDR1 is KGHSH, CDR2 LQKENI, per germline. CDR3 bases: TGTGCCAGCTCACCATTTGGGTCCGGGCAGAGCACCATATATTTT. Residues: CASSPFGSGQSTIYF.

The rearrangement uses TRBV7-9 and TRBJ2-5; D possibly corresponds to TRBD1 (6 bases). Trimming removed 3 bases from V and 4 bases from J, with 18 bases in between. This CDR3 region has 16 residues. Germline lookup yields CDR1 SEHNR and CDR2 FQNEAQ (reference sequence). The CDR3 nucleotides are TGTGCCAGCAGCTTCAGGGGCAGGGGCGAGAGAGAGACCCAGTACTTC. It is translated as CASSFRGRGERETQYF.

The rearrangement links TRBV9 to TRBJ2-1; tentatively, D is TRBD1 (6 bases). The germline V gene has CDR1 SGDLS and CDR2 YYNGEE. The CDR3 extends over 15 amino acids. V lost 2 bases, J lost 2 bases, and 11 bases lay in between. The DNA of the CDR3 is TGTGCCAGCAGCGTTACAGGGATCCCCTACAATGAGCAGTTCTTC. Translated: CASSVTGIPYNEQFF.

The chain carries TRBV7-3 and TRBJ2-2, with 8 bases matching TRBD2. In germline, CDR1 is SGHTA, CDR2 FQGTGA. This CDR3 has 19 residues. With V trimmed by 1 base and J by 3 bases, 13 bases remained unmatched. This chain's CDR3 is CASSLKPPRAGVYTGELFF. CDR3 DNA: TGTGCCAGCAGCTTAAAGCCCCCGCGAGCGGGAGTATACACCGGGGAGCTGTTTTTT. Filled out from reference TRBV7-3 and TRBJ2-2, the complete variable domain reads GAGVSQTPSNKVTEKGKYVELRCDPISGHTALYWYRQSLGQGPEFLIYFQGTGAADDSGLPNDRFFAVRPEGSVSTLKIQRTERGDSAVYLCASSLKPPRAGVYTGELFFGEGSRLTVL.

The chain carries TRBV27 and TRBJ1-5; D gene ambiguous. This CDR3 comprises 13 residues. V was cut by 5 bases and J by 7 bases, with 12 bases left in between. Germline-derived CDR1 and CDR2 are MNHEY and SMNVEV (reference sequence). This chain's CDR3 is CASSGLFGQPQHF. Written as DNA, the CDR3 is TGTGCCAGCAGTGGCCTCTTTGGACAGCCCCAGCATTTT.

J is TRBJ1-3 and V is TRBV25-1, with no clear D. The ends were cut back, 6 bases at V and 0 bases at J, with 12 bases in the middle. The CDR3 covers 15 residues. Germline lookup yields CDR1 MGHDK and CDR2 SYGVNS. CDR3 nucleotides: TGTGCCAGCAGGAGGGCTGAGAGCTCTGGAAACACCATATATTTT. Its translation is CASRRAESSGNTIYF.

The chain has TRBV28 and TRBJ2-2; D is undetermined. V lost 8 bases and J 5 bases, leaving 12 bases between the germline ends. CDR1 is MDHEN, CDR2 SYDVKM, per germline. The CDR3 is 13 residues long. The DNA for the CDR3 is TGTGCCAGCCAAGGCCAGCTAACCGGGGAGCTGTTTTTT. This translates into CASQGQLTGELFF.

The rearrangement joins TRBV10-3 to TRBJ2-7; TRBD1 aligns across 9 bases. Germline CDR1 ENHRY, CDR2 SYGVKD. The CDR3 consists of 13 residues. V was clipped by 11 bases and J by 0 bases; unmatched bases: 5. CDR3 DNA: TGTGCCGTCCGGGACAGGGACTCCTACGAGCAGTACTTC. Translation: CAVRDRDSYEQYF.

The chain carries TRBV5-1 and TRBJ2-7, with TRBD2 identical over 14 bases. In germline, CDR1 is SGHRS, CDR2 YFSETQ. CDR3 length: 18 residues. With 1 base clipped from V and 5 bases from J, the junction kept 11 bases outside the gene matches. The CDR3 bases are TGCGCCAGCAGCTTGCAGACTAGCGGGAGGGCCAGAAGGAACGAGCAGTACTTC. Residues: CASSLQTSGRARRNEQYF.

About this clone itself: Other DNA sequences of this sample code for an identical CDR3. The chain is built from TRBV7-3 and TRBJ2-7; D is perhaps TRBD2 (6 bases). Trimming stripped 5 bases from V and 2 bases from J, with 10 bases between. Germline CDR1 reads SGHTA; CDR2 reads FQGTGA. CDR3 length equals 13 residues. The CDR3 coding sequence is TGTGCCAGCAGCCCTGGGACTCCCTACGAGCAGTACTTC. Translation: CASSPGTPYEQYF. Drawing the rest from reference TRBV7-3 and TRBJ2-7, the complete variable domain is GAGVSQTPSNKVTEKGKYVELRCDPISGHTALYWYRQSLGQGPEFLIYFQGTGAADDSGLPNDRFFAVRPEGSVSTLKIQRTERGDSAVYLCASSPGTPYEQYFGPGTRLTVT.

The chain uses TRBV5-1 and TRBJ2-5; 9 positions match TRBD1. Trimming at V came to 4 bases and at J to 10 bases, leaving 14 bases not matched to a gene. Germline-derived CDR1 and CDR2 are SGHRS and YFSETQ. The length of the CDR3 is 15 residues. The CDR3 region has the DNA TGCGCCAGCAGCCAACAGGGGGCTAGGAGCCCACACCAGTACTTC. Translation: CASSQQGARSPHQYF. The variable domain in full, completed from reference TRBV5-1 and TRBJ2-5, reads KAGVTQTPRYLIKTRGQQVTLSCSPISGHRSVSWYQQTPGQGLQFLFEYFSETQRNKGNFPGRFSGRQFSNSRSEMNVSTLELGDSALYLCASSQQGARSPHQYFGPGTRLLVL.

The chain links TRBV5-6 to TRBJ2-1, with D perhaps being TRBD1 or TRBD2 (5 bases each). Trimming removed 5 bases at V and 4 bases at J, with 16 bases between. Germline assignment: CDR1 SGHDT and CDR2 YYEEEE. The CDR3 totals 15 residues. The CDR3 nucleotides read TGTGCCAGCAGATCAGCCGGGACCCAGTACAATGAGCAGTTCTTC. Translating it yields CASRSAGTQYNEQFF.

The chain couples TRBV7-2 to TRBJ2-7; D gene ambiguous. CDR1 and CDR2 (germline): SGHTA, FQGNSA. The CDR3 has 16 amino acids. The germline V and J ends were trimmed by 2 bases and 1 base, with 15 bases remaining between them. DNA for the CDR3: TGTGCCAGCAGCTTAAGGGCCCCTAAGGGATCCTACGAGCAGTACTTC. It yields the protein CASSLRAPKGSYEQYF. Full variable domain (remainder filled in from reference TRBV7-2 and TRBJ2-7): GAGVSQSPSNKVTEKGKDVELRCDPISGHTALYWYRQSLGQGLEFLIYFQGNSAPDKSGLPSDRFSAERTGGSVSTLTIQRTQQEDSAVYLCASSLRAPKGSYEQYFGPGTRLTVT.

The chain uses TRBV29-1 and TRBJ2-3; 8 nucleotides agree with TRBD2. Per germline, CDR1 SQVTM and CDR2 ANQGSEA. Trimming cost V 3 bases and J 0 bases; bases outside gene matches: 5. The CDR3 has 15 amino acids. CDR3 loop: CSVEGASGSTDTQYF. CDR3 DNA: TGCAGCGTTGAGGGAGCTAGCGGGAGCACAGATACGCAGTATTTT.

The V and J genes are TRBV7-2 and TRBJ2-5; TRBD2 agrees at 8 bases. V lost 3 bases to trimming and J lost 5 bases; unmatched junction nucleotides: 8. CDR3 length: 15 residues. Per germline, CDR1 SGHTA and CDR2 FQGNSA. The CDR3: CASSFSRRGGETQYF. In DNA, the CDR3 is TGTGCCAGCAGCTTTTCACGGCGCGGGGGGGAGACCCAGTACTTC.

The CDR3 DNA reads TGTGCCAGCAGCGCACTAGCGGGAGATACGCAGTATTTT. This sequence encodes CASSALAGDTQYF. V is TRBV7-7 and J is TRBJ2-3, with 9 bases fitting TRBD2. Germline V lookup: CDR1 SSHAT, CDR2 FNYEAQ (reference sequence). The CDR3 is 13 amino acids. The junction had 2 bases not matched to a gene; V was cut back by 5 bases and J by 5 bases.

This chain connects TRBV11-2 to TRBJ2-6; TRBD1 aligns across 9 bases. This CDR3 region has 18 residues. Germline CDR1 is SGHAT and CDR2 is FQNNGV. V was clipped by 2 bases and J by 4 bases; unmatched bases: 9. CDR3 amino acids: CASSLNLQGARGANVLTF. CDR3 nucleotides: TGTGCCAGCAGCTTAAACCTACAGGGGGCGCGAGGGGCCAACGTCCTGACTTTC.

This chain joins TRBV5-1 and TRBJ2-1, with a weak D call TRBD1 (5 bases). CDR1 is SGHRS, CDR2 YFSETQ, per germline. The CDR3 totals 16 residues. Trimming stripped 0 bases from V and 10 bases from J, with 20 bases between. Here the CDR3 reads CASSLAVPRVVGEQFF. The CDR3 coding sequence is TGCGCCAGCAGCTTGGCCGTGCCCAGGGTGGTAGGCGAGCAGTTCTTC.

The chain recombines TRBV19 with TRBJ2-7, with 9 bases fitting TRBD2. Germline assignment: CDR1 LNHDA and CDR2 SQIVND (reference sequence). Trimming removed 5 bases from V and 0 bases from J; junction bases left unmatched: 8. This CDR3 has 16 residues. In nucleotides, the CDR3 is TGTGCCAGTAGTGTCAGCGGGAGGAGAGTCTCCTACGAGCAGTACTTC. It encodes CASSVSGRRVSYEQYF.

The V and J genes are TRBV2 and TRBJ1-2; TRBD1 might be the D (5 bases). This CDR3 region has 14 residues. V was trimmed by 7 bases and J by 5 bases, leaving 17 bases between them. CDR1 is SNHLY and CDR2 is FYNNEI in the germline V gene. The CDR3 is CASTRRSGAYGYTF. The CDR3 bases are TGTGCCAGCACCAGACGGTCCGGGGCTTATGGCTACACCTTC.